This T cell receptor beta chain was retrieved from a study of identical twins. The CDR3 totals 16 residues. CDR1 MNHNS and CDR2 SASEGT come from the germline V gene. Trimming removed 7 bases from V and 0 bases from J, with 16 bases in between. Study-wide points: The degree of excess twin sharing was weaker in beta out-of-frame sequences.

Comments on this clonotype: Its antigen is unknown.

TCRdb used MiXCR to reprocess the 5' RACE reads, holding one entry per CDR3 protein. The sample shows 500,000 to 700,000 distinct CDR3 sequences, under 8.5% of them seen only once. The same sample was also used in a study of yellow fever vaccine responses in identical twins. In that study: Reportedly, the T cell response mounted by twins to vaccine seemed partly convergent, partly personalized.

The genes are TRBV6-1 and TRBJ1-5; D possibly corresponds to TRBD1 (5 bases). Sample: PBMCs. The source is a woman under 30 in good health. Here the CDR3 DNA reads TGTGCCAGCACCCCGGGAAGGGGAGATAGCAATCAGCCCCAGCATTTT. Protein sequence: CASTPGRGDSNQPQHF.